Each of the 27 T cell receptor beta chains below was sequenced from the same sample in a study of shared clonotypes between healthy human individuals. Clones were read by immunoSEQ multiplex PCR, and TCRdb kept only the in-frame ones, dropping some. The sample contains about 340,000 clones, around four fifths of which appear only once. What was sequenced was memory CD4+ T cells sorted from blood. As to subset: CD45RA-negative fraction. These receptors all stem from a man aged 25-40 years in good health.

The gene calls are TRBV7-8 and TRBJ1-5; D unresolved. Germline CDR1 is SGHVS and CDR2 is FQNEAQ. This CDR3 contains 14 residues. V lost 4 bases, J lost 7 bases, and 14 bases lay in between. CDR3 nucleotide sequence: TGTGCCAGCAGCTCCCGGGGTGACCGGCAGCCCCAGCATTTT. Its protein product is CASSSRGDRQPQHF. Based on the CDR3 plus reference TRBV7-8 and TRBJ1-5, the full variable domain is GAGVSQSPRYKVAKRGQDVALRCDPISGHVSLFWYQQALGQGPEFLTYFQNEAQLDKSGLPSDRFFAERPEGSVSTLKIQRTQQEDSAVYLCASSSRGDRQPQHFGDGTRLSIL.

The rearrangement uses TRBV6-6 and TRBJ1-1, with D possibly TRBD1 on 5 matching bases. V dropped 5 bases and J dropped 4 bases, with 11 bases sitting between them. This CDR3 is 13 amino acids long. In germline, CDR1 is MNHNY, CDR2 SVGAGI (reference sequence). CDR3 nucleotides: TGTGCCAGCAGTCGCGGCGGGGGCACTGAAGCTTTCTTT. It specifies CASSRGGGTEAFF.

The chain recombines TRBV7-8 with TRBJ1-1; D is undetermined. The germline CDR1 and CDR2 sequences are SGHVS and FQNEAQ. Trimming took 5 bases from V and 3 from J, leaving 7 bases between them. This CDR3 is 12 amino acids long. CDR3 DNA sequence: TGTGCCAGCAGCCGGGTTCACACTGAAGCTTTCTTT. Its translation: CASSRVHTEAFF.

As regards this clone: The sample contains more than one DNA sequence encoding this CDR3. J is TRBJ2-5 and V is TRBV5-4; D remains unclear. Trimming took 4 bases from V and 2 from J, leaving 9 bases between them. Looked up from germline, CDR1 is SGHNT and CDR2 is YYREEE (reference sequence). CDR3 length: 13 amino acids. The CDR3 is CASSPSVQETQYF. CDR3 sequence (DNA): TGTGCCAGCAGCCCATCGGTACAAGAGACCCAGTACTTC.

This chain connects TRBV4-3 to TRBJ2-1; 8 bases line up with TRBD2. V trimming: 0 bases; J trimming: 8 bases; junction bases outside the gene matches: 12. The germline gives CDR1 LGHNA, CDR2 YSLEER. The CDR3 covers 17 residues. CDR3 protein: CASSQDPAGGVRDEQFF. The CDR3 coding sequence is TGCGCCAGCAGCCAAGATCCTGCGGGAGGAGTTCGGGATGAGCAGTTCTTC.

CDR3 loop: CATQAGQGSYEQYF. The CDR3 DNA is TGTGCCACCCAAGCGGGACAGGGGTCCTACGAGCAGTACTTC. The chain joins TRBV19 to TRBJ2-7, with 10 bases identical to TRBD1. V was clipped by 10 bases and J by 1 base; unmatched bases: 7. CDR1 and CDR2 from the germline V gene are LNHDA and SQIVND (reference sequence). CDR3 length: 14 amino acids.

This clone was picked up one time. This sequence joins TRBV5-1 and TRBJ2-7, with D uncertain. Looked up from germline, CDR1 is SGHRS and CDR2 is YFSETQ. CDR3 length equals 12 residues. V shed 1 base and J shed 2 bases, with 4 bases lying between them. This CDR3 is CASSLPPYEQYF. For the CDR3, the DNA is TGCGCCAGCAGCTTGCCCCCCTACGAGCAGTACTTC.

The chain joins TRBV6-6 to TRBJ1-2; 8 bases align to TRBD1. Germline CDR1 is MNHNY and CDR2 is SVGAGI (reference sequence). The CDR3 covers 13 residues. With V trimmed by 5 bases and J by 6 bases, 5 bases remained unmatched. The CDR3 region has the DNA TGTGCCAGCAGTGCAGGGGGCTTTGATGGCTACACCTTC. It encodes CASSAGGFDGYTF.

V is TRBV9 and J is TRBJ2-3; D is perhaps TRBD1 or TRBD2 (5 bases each). From germline, CDR1 is SGDLS and CDR2 YYNGEE. The V end lost 2 bases, the J end lost 2 bases, and 12 bases lay between the germline ends. This CDR3 is 15 amino acids long. The CDR3 protein is CASSVTGTITDTQYF. The DNA for the CDR3 is TGTGCCAGCAGCGTCACCGGGACCATCACAGATACGCAGTATTTT.

The chain joins TRBV15 to TRBJ2-3, with 14 bases aligning to TRBD2. The ends lost 2 bases at V and 6 bases at J; junction bases unmatched: 1. The CDR3 is 15 residues long. Germline lookup yields CDR1 LNHNV and CDR2 YYDKDF (reference sequence). The CDR3 nucleotides are TGTGCCACCAGCAGACGGACTAGCGGGAGGGATACGCAGTATTTT. Encoded protein: CATSRRTSGRDTQYF.

This rearrangement joins TRBV7-2 to TRBJ1-1; D may be TRBD1 (6 bases). CDR1 is SGHTA, CDR2 FQGNSA, per germline. There are 13 residues in the CDR3. Deletions cut 3 bases from V and 2 bases from J, with 7 bases between. This chain's CDR3 is CASSLDSNTEAFF. CDR3 DNA: TGTGCCAGCAGCTTGGACAGCAACACTGAAGCTTTCTTT.

This sequence joins TRBV29-1 and TRBJ1-5; the D gene is possibly TRBD1 (5 bases). Trimming took off 4 bases at V and 2 bases at J, with 15 bases between the two ends. This CDR3 has 15 amino acids. CDR1 is SQVTM, CDR2 ANQGSEA, per germline. The CDR3 DNA follows: TGCAGCGTTGGCCTAAGTGGGGGGGGCAATCAGCCCCAGCATTTT. This encodes CSVGLSGGGNQPQHF.

The genes are TRBV5-4 and TRBJ2-2; 9 bases map to TRBD1. With V trimmed by 9 bases and J by 5 bases, 8 bases remained unmatched. CDR3 length: 14 residues. In germline, CDR1 is SGHNT, CDR2 YYREEE (reference sequence). For the CDR3, the DNA is TGTGCCACCCTCGGACAGGGGAGAACCGGGGAGCTGTTTTTT. As protein: CATLGQGRTGELFF.

V usage is TRBV5-1 and J usage is TRBJ2-2, with 9 bases aligning to TRBD2. Per germline, CDR1 SGHRS and CDR2 YFSETQ. CDR3 length equals 17 residues. The V segment lost 1 base and the J segment 5 bases; nucleotides outside the gene matches: 9. The DNA for the CDR3 is TGCGCCAGCAGCTTGACCGTTGCGGGAGGGTTTACCGGGGAGCTGTTTTTT. This sequence encodes CASSLTVAGGFTGELFF.

The chain combines TRBV2 with TRBJ1-2, with TRBD1 matching 9 bases. The ends lost 7 bases at V and 2 bases at J; junction bases unmatched: 5. CDR3 length: 14 amino acids. Germline lookup yields CDR1 SNHLY and CDR2 FYNNEI. The chain's CDR3 is CASTSGTGNYGYTF. CDR3 in DNA: TGTGCCAGCACATCGGGGACAGGGAACTATGGCTACACCTTC.

V gene TRBV4-1 combines with J gene TRBJ2-7; TRBD2 agrees at 10 bases. This CDR3 spans 18 amino acids. Unmatched junction bases numbered 11, after V lost 1 base and J lost 2 bases. The V gene's germline CDR1 is MGHRA and CDR2 YSYEKL. The CDR3 coding sequence is TGCGCCAGCAGCCAAGTTAGGCTAGCGGGAGTGGGAACCTACGAGCAGTACTTC. Its translation: CASSQVRLAGVGTYEQYF.

The V call is TRBV12-5, the J call TRBJ1-2; a weak D match, TRBD1 (6 bases). CDR3 length: 13 residues. The V end lost 7 bases, the J end lost 5 bases, and 14 bases lay between the germline ends. Germline CDR1 LGHNT, CDR2 FRNRAP. CDR3 in DNA: TGTGCTAGTGCCCCCCCGAGGGGGTATGGCTACACCTTC. This translates into CASAPPRGYGYTF.

The rearrangement uses TRBV5-5 and TRBJ1-5; D is unresolved. V was trimmed by 0 bases and J by 0 bases, leaving 7 bases between them. Germline lookup yields CDR1 SGHKS and CDR2 YYEKEE (reference sequence). This CDR3 region has 15 residues. The CDR3 is CASSLGGYSNQPQHF. The CDR3 region has the DNA TGTGCCAGCAGCTTGGGCGGTTATAGCAATCAGCCCCAGCATTTT.

This clone occurred once. This sequence joins TRBV29-1 and TRBJ2-7; TRBD1 aligns across 8 bases. Trimming cost V 6 bases and J 6 bases; bases outside gene matches: 7. The CDR3 runs to 12 residues. Germline V gene data show CDR1 as SQVTM and CDR2 as ANQGSEA. The CDR3 DNA sequence: TGCAGCGTCCGGGGACAGGTCGGCGAGCAGTACTTC. Encoded protein: CSVRGQVGEQYF.

The rearrangement links TRBV11-2 to TRBJ2-1; 7 bases are shared with TRBD2. This CDR3 spans 16 amino acids. CDR1 and CDR2 from the germline V gene are SGHAT and FQNNGV. V lost 1 base, J lost 9 bases, and 12 bases stayed unmatched. The CDR3 nucleotides read TGTGCCAGCAGCTTAGGCGGGAGATGGAGTAGGGGTGAGCAGTTCTTC. This translates into CASSLGGRWSRGEQFF.

The chain combines TRBV6-1 with TRBJ2-4; possible D gene TRBD2, 7 bases. The CDR3 spans 13 residues. The germline V gene encodes CDR1 MNHNS and CDR2 SASEGT. The V end was cut by 7 bases, the J end by 8 bases, with 15 bases between. CDR3 DNA: TGTGCCAGCATCGTGAGGGGGGGTGACATTCAGTACTTC. It is translated as CASIVRGGDIQYF.

V gene TRBV10-3 combines with J gene TRBJ2-3; 16 nucleotides line up with TRBD2. Germline V lookup: CDR1 ENHRY, CDR2 SYGVKD. After removal of 2 bases from V and 4 bases from J, the junction contained 9 bases not matched to a gene. CDR3 length equals 19 residues. As DNA, the CDR3 is TGTGCCATCAGTGAGACGACGGGACTAGCGGGAGGGCTCGCAGATACGCAGTATTTT. Translating it yields CAISETTGLAGGLADTQYF.

On this clone itself: An end of the junction does not agree with germline; a read error may underlie this. The gene calls are TRBV18 and TRBJ1-2; D gene uncertain. The germline V gene encodes CDR1 KGHSH and CDR2 LQKENI. The CDR3 is 13 residues long. The CDR3 is CASSPDRTVERAF. The DNA for the CDR3 is TGTGCCAGCTCACCCGACCGGACGGTGGAACGCGCCTTC.

V is TRBV2 and J is TRBJ1-2; 10 bases match TRBD1. The CDR3 contains 15 residues. The V gene's germline CDR1 is SNHLY and CDR2 FYNNEI. V gave up 5 bases and J gave up 4 bases; unmatched junction bases: 7. CDR3 in amino acids: CASSLPTGGVYGYTF. CDR3 bases: TGTGCCAGCAGTCTGCCGACAGGGGGCGTCTATGGCTACACCTTC.

This rearrangement joins TRBV7-9 to TRBJ1-2; D possibly corresponds to TRBD1 (5 bases). This CDR3 contains 12 residues. Per germline, CDR1 SEHNR and CDR2 FQNEAQ (reference sequence). V dropped 5 bases and J dropped 5 bases, with 9 bases sitting between them. Here the CDR3 reads CASSGAFYGYTF. Written as DNA, the CDR3 is TGTGCCAGCAGCGGGGCGTTTTATGGCTACACCTTC.

The chain employs TRBV5-1 and TRBJ2-2; a possible D gene is TRBD1 (5 bases). Between the trimmed V and J ends, which lost 0 bases and 11 bases, there was a span of 14 bases. Germline CDR1 is SGHRS and CDR2 is YFSETQ. The CDR3 consists of 14 residues. The CDR3, as DNA: TGCGCCAGCAGCTTGGACAGGCCCCCGCTAGAGCTGTTTTTT. Its translation is CASSLDRPPLELFF.

This chain's CDR3 is CASSSDGNEAFF. CDR3 nucleotide sequence: TGCGCCAGCAGCTCGGACGGGAATGAAGCTTTCTTT. The chain has TRBV5-1 and TRBJ1-1, with no clear D. Germline V gives CDR1 SGHRS, CDR2 YFSETQ. V dropped 3 bases and J dropped 7 bases, with 10 bases sitting between them. This CDR3 spans 12 amino acids.